A selection of T cell receptor beta chains follows, all from one sample in a study of beta chain features in type 1 diabetes. The table came from immunoSEQ multiplex PCR; TCRdb's copy has only in-frame clones and leaves some out. The sample holds around 710,000 clones, around 12% seen once. What was sequenced was naive CD4+ T cells from blood. The receptors derive from a man aged 25-40 years with type 1 diabetes. Each CDR3 is given with its conserved first and last residue. The order of the fields is J gene, V gene, D gene, clone size, CDR3 DNA, CDR3 protein. D genes are given only for firm matches. Rows may omit the clone size; those that give it use once, few, many or a size class.

J: TRBJ2-1
V: TRBV19
D: .
size: few
DNA: TGTGCCAGTAGTATGAGTGTACAGTTTAGGAACAATGAGCAGTTCTTC
CDR3: CASSMSVQFRNNEQFF

J: TRBJ1-6
V: TRBV11-2
D: .
size: few
DNA: TGTGCCAGCAGCTTGATGGGCGGACAATCTACCCTCCACTTT
CDR3: CASSLMGGQSTLHF

J: TRBJ1-2
V: TRBV29-1
D: TRBD1
size: .
DNA: TGCAGCGTTGAAGACCAGAGGACAGGGCTCTATGGCTACACCTTC
CDR3: CSVEDQRTGLYGYTF

J: TRBJ2-3
V: TRBV19
D: .
size: few
DNA: TGTGCCAGTAGTAGTCCGGACACAGATACGCAGTATTTT
CDR3: CASSSPDTDTQYF

J: TRBJ2-3
V: TRBV6-1
D: .
size: .
DNA: TGTGCCAGCAGTGTTCGGCAGGCCACTAGCACAGATACGCAGTATTTT
CDR3: CASSVRQATSTDTQYF

J: TRBJ2-1
V: TRBV27
D: TRBD1
size: .
DNA: TGTGCCAGCAGTTTAAGGACAGGGTGGTACAATGAGCAGTTCTTC
CDR3: CASSLRTGWYNEQFF

J: TRBJ2-7
V: TRBV12-1
D: .
size: .
DNA: TGTGCCAGCAGCATCCCGCGGGACAGGGCTTCCTACGAGCAGTACTTC
CDR3: CASSIPRDRASYEQYF

J: TRBJ2-5
V: TRBV5-1
D: .
size: few
DNA: TGCGCCAGCAGTCCCGCCGGCGGAGAGACCCAGTACTTC
CDR3: CASSPAGGETQYF

J: TRBJ2-7
V: TRBV11-2
D: TRBD2
size: .
DNA: TGTGCCAGCAGCTTAATAGCGGGGTTGTACGAGCAGTACTTC
CDR3: CASSLIAGLYEQYF

J: TRBJ1-5
V: TRBV6-1
D: .
size: .
DNA: TGTGCCAGCAGTGAAATGGGGGGCAATCAGCCCCAGCATTTT
CDR3: CASSEMGGNQPQHF

J: TRBJ2-5
V: TRBV7-2
D: .
size: .
DNA: TGTGCCAGCAGCCCTCAGACTACCCAAGAGACCCAGTACTTC
CDR3: CASSPQTTQETQYF

J: TRBJ2-7
V: TRBV6-6
D: .
size: .
DNA: TGTGCCAGCAGGCTTTCTCAGGGGGAGCAGTACTTC
CDR3: CASRLSQGEQYF

J: TRBJ1-3
V: TRBV25-1
D: TRBD1
size: .
DNA: TGTGCCAGCAGTGAATTAGGGAACAGGGGGTTCGGAAACACCATATATTTT
CDR3: CASSELGNRGFGNTIYF

J: TRBJ1-2
V: TRBV27
D: .
size: few
DNA: TGTGCCAGCAGTCTTCAACGGGACACGGCTTATGGCTACACCTTC
CDR3: CASSLQRDTAYGYTF

J: TRBJ2-3
V: TRBV29-1
D: TRBD1
size: few
DNA: TGCAGCGTTGTACAGGGGGCGCCGGAAGATACGCAGTATTTT
CDR3: CSVVQGAPEDTQYF

J: TRBJ2-1
V: TRBV25-1
D: .
size: .
DNA: TGTGCCAGCAGTGAATCCGGGGGACCCTACAATGAGCAGTTCTTC
CDR3: CASSESGGPYNEQFF

J: TRBJ1-1
V: TRBV2
D: TRBD1
size: few
DNA: TGTGCCAGCAGTCGAGGGGGCGAAACTGAAGCTTTCTTT
CDR3: CASSRGGETEAFF

J: TRBJ2-1
V: TRBV29-1
D: .
size: few
DNA: TGCAGCGTGCGGTACGACTTTTTTAATGAGCAGTTCTTC
CDR3: CSVRYDFFNEQFF

J: TRBJ2-1
V: TRBV5-1
D: TRBD1
size: few
DNA: TGCGCCAGCAGCCGGGACAGGGGGCGGAATGAGCAGTTCTTC
CDR3: CASSRDRGRNEQFF

J: TRBJ1-2
V: TRBV19
D: TRBD1
size: .
DNA: TGTGCCAGTTCTAAGCTGGACAGGGGCTATGGCTACACCTTC
CDR3: CASSKLDRGYGYTF

J: TRBJ2-4
V: TRBV4-3
D: .
size: few
DNA: TGCGCCAGCAGCCAAGAGCCCGCCGGCAGGGGTCACATTCAGTACTTC
CDR3: CASSQEPAGRGHIQYF

J: TRBJ2-6
V: TRBV7-2
D: .
size: few
DNA: TGTGCCAGCAGCTTAGGCCTGTCTGGGGCCAACGTCCTGACTTTC
CDR3: CASSLGLSGANVLTF

J: TRBJ2-5
V: TRBV15
D: TRBD1
size: few
DNA: TGTGCCACACAGGGGCAAGGAGAGACCCAGTACTTC
CDR3: CATQGQGETQYF

J: TRBJ2-1
V: TRBV29-1
D: TRBD1
size: .
DNA: TGCAGCGTTGAGAGGACAGGGGGCTTTGGTAGTGAGCAGTTCTTC
CDR3: CSVERTGGFGSEQFF

J: TRBJ2-1
V: TRBV11-2
D: .
size: few
DNA: TGTGCCAGCAGCTTAAGATGGTATGAGCAGTTCTTC
CDR3: CASSLRWYEQFF

J: TRBJ2-4
V: TRBV6-1
D: .
size: .
DNA: TGTGCCAGCAGTGAATTATTCGGTTTAAACATTCAGTACTTC
CDR3: CASSELFGLNIQYF

J: TRBJ2-3
V: TRBV19
D: .
size: few
DNA: TGTGCCAGTAGCCCGGGGACCGTGAGCACAGATACGCAGTATTTT
CDR3: CASSPGTVSTDTQYF

J: TRBJ2-7
V: TRBV10-3
D: .
size: .
DNA: TGTGCCATCAGTGAGCAACCCGACGGAGGGGTCTACGAGCAGTACTTC
CDR3: CAISEQPDGGVYEQYF

J: TRBJ1-2
V: TRBV18
D: .
size: .
DNA: TGTGCCAGCTCACCAAATCAGGGCTCGGATGGCTACACCTTC
CDR3: CASSPNQGSDGYTF

J: TRBJ1-2
V: TRBV7-2
D: TRBD1
size: few
DNA: TGTGCCAGCAGCCCTTCGACAGGGCGGAACTATGGCTACACCTTC
CDR3: CASSPSTGRNYGYTF

J: TRBJ2-5
V: TRBV7-8
D: .
size: few
DNA: TGTGCCAGCAGCTTAGGGGAGTCCGAGACCCAGTACTTC
CDR3: CASSLGESETQYF

J: TRBJ2-7
V: TRBV2
D: .
size: .
DNA: TGTGCCAGCAGTCTCCGGGACACTTCCTACGAGCAGTACTTC
CDR3: CASSLRDTSYEQYF

J: TRBJ1-2
V: TRBV7-6
D: TRBD1
size: .
DNA: TGTGCCAGCAGCCCTACAGGGGAATATGGCTACACCTTC
CDR3: CASSPTGEYGYTF

J: TRBJ2-7
V: TRBV6-1
D: TRBD1
size: few
DNA: TGTGCCAGCAGTGAGGGGACAGGGTCCTACGAGCAGTACTTC
CDR3: CASSEGTGSYEQYF

J: TRBJ2-1
V: TRBV2
D: .
size: few
DNA: TGTGCCAGCAGTGTACGGGCACCGATGAGCTCCTACAATGAGCAGTTCTTC
CDR3: CASSVRAPMSSYNEQFF

J: TRBJ1-1
V: TRBV29-1
D: .
size: .
DNA: TGCAGCGGGTATACTGGAGGGCCTGAAGCTTTCTTT
CDR3: CSGYTGGPEAFF

J: TRBJ1-2
V: TRBV5-1
D: .
size: .
DNA: TGCGCCAGCAGCTTGACAGCTAACTATGGCTACACCTTC
CDR3: CASSLTANYGYTF

J: TRBJ2-1
V: TRBV5-4
D: .
size: .
DNA: TGTGCCAGCAGCTTGGCTGGGACGGCGAGTGAGCAGTTCTTC
CDR3: CASSLAGTASEQFF

J: TRBJ2-7
V: TRBV5-1
D: TRBD2
size: few
DNA: TGCGCCAGCAGTTCCGGACTAGCGGGGGACCTCACCTACGAGCAGTACTTC
CDR3: CASSSGLAGDLTYEQYF

J: TRBJ1-4
V: TRBV4-1
D: TRBD1
size: .
DNA: TGCGCCAGCAGCCAGGGACCGGGACAGGGGGGTGAAAAACTGTTTTTT
CDR3: CASSQGPGQGGEKLFF

J: TRBJ1-5
V: TRBV6-5
D: .
size: few
DNA: TGTGCCAGCAGTTACTCCGAGGGTAGCAATCAGCCCCAGCATTTT
CDR3: CASSYSEGSNQPQHF

J: TRBJ1-1
V: TRBV14
D: .
size: .
DNA: TGTGCCAGCAGCCAATCTGCGACAGCTGAAGCTTTCTTT
CDR3: CASSQSATAEAFF

J: TRBJ1-1
V: TRBV13
D: .
size: .
DNA: TGTGCCAGCAGCTTACAGGGAAGGGACACTGAAGCTTTCTTT
CDR3: CASSLQGRDTEAFF

J: TRBJ2-7
V: TRBV2
D: TRBD1
size: .
DNA: TGTGCCAGCAGGAGAGGGGGACAGGGGGCCGTATACGAGCAGTACTTC
CDR3: CASRRGGQGAVYEQYF

J: TRBJ1-5
V: TRBV6-1
D: TRBD1
size: .
DNA: TGTGCCAGCAGTGATGGGCAGGGGGCAAGTAAGCCCCAGCATTTT
CDR3: CASSDGQGASKPQHF

J: TRBJ2-1
V: TRBV7-8
D: .
size: .
DNA: TGTGCCAGCAGCTTAGACGTGTCTGGTTCCTACAATGAGCAGTTCTTC
CDR3: CASSLDVSGSYNEQFF

J: TRBJ1-2
V: TRBV15
D: .
size: few
DNA: TGTGCCACCAGCACCCACGACAGGAATGGCTACACCTTC
CDR3: CATSTHDRNGYTF

J: TRBJ2-7
V: TRBV2
D: TRBD1
size: few
DNA: TGTGCCAGTTGCCGGGACAGGGCAGGCGAGCAGTACTTC
CDR3: CASCRDRAGEQYF

J: TRBJ1-1
V: TRBV11-3
D: .
size: .
DNA: TGTGCCAGCAGCTTGGGCACCCTGAACACTGAAGCTTTCTTT
CDR3: CASSLGTLNTEAFF

J: TRBJ2-5
V: TRBV19
D: .
size: .
DNA: TGTGCCAGTAGTATAAGGGAACAAGAGACCCAGTACTTC
CDR3: CASSIREQETQYF